A single TCR beta chain is shown here with its context. J lost 0 bases, V lost 5 bases, and 9 bases had no gene match. The CDR3 contains 19 residues. CDR1 and CDR2 from the germline V gene are SGHAT and FQNNGV. The data stem from a study of blood T cell repertoires in COVID-19. Study background: Whether acute or convalescent, the COVID-19 samples came from the United States, Italy and Spain. Nucleic acid was either cDNA or gDNA, and it came from T cells, B-cell-depleted T cells, or PBMCs.

Source study methods: Reference gene primers were amplified, and this amplification served to estimate nucleated cell counts. Profiling relied on immunoSEQ multiplex PCR, and the TCRdb table lists in-frame clones only, not all of them. That table furnishes V, J and clone size, whereas the DNA furnished D and trimming. The sample includes about 430,000 clones, approximately 90% of them seen just once. Seattle patients were enrolled while actively infected and followed longitudinally. The sequence derives from a man aged 18 to 29 with COVID-19, enrolled during active disease. Sequenced input: peripheral blood. The chain recombines TRBV11-2 with TRBJ2-1, with 14 bases lining up with TRBD2. The CDR3 here is CASSPGTSGSASSYNEQFF. The DNA for the CDR3 is TGTGCCAGCAGCCCAGGGACTAGCGGGAGTGCATCCTCCTACAATGAGCAGTTCTTC. Filled out from reference TRBV11-2 and TRBJ2-1, the complete variable domain reads EAGVAQSPRYKIIEKRQSVAFWCNPISGHATLYWYQQILGQGPKLLIQFQNNGVVDDSQLPKDRFSAERLKGVDSTLKIQPAKLEDSAVYLCASSPGTSGSASSYNEQFFGPGTRLTVL.